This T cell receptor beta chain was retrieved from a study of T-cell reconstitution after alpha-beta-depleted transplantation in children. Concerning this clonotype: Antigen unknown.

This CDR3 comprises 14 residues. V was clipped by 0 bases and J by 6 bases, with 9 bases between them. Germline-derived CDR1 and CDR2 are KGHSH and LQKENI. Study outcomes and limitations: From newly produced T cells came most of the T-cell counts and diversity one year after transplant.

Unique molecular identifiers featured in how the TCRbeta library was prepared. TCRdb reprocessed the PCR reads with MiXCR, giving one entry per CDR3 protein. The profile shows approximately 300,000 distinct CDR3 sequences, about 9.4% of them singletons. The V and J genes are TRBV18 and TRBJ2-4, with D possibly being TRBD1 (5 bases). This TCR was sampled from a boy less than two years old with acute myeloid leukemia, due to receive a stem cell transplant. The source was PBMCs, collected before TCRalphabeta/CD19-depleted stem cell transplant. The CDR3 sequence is CASSPPQGGNIQYF. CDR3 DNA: TGTGCCAGCTCACCACCGCAGGGTGGAAACATTCAGTACTTC.